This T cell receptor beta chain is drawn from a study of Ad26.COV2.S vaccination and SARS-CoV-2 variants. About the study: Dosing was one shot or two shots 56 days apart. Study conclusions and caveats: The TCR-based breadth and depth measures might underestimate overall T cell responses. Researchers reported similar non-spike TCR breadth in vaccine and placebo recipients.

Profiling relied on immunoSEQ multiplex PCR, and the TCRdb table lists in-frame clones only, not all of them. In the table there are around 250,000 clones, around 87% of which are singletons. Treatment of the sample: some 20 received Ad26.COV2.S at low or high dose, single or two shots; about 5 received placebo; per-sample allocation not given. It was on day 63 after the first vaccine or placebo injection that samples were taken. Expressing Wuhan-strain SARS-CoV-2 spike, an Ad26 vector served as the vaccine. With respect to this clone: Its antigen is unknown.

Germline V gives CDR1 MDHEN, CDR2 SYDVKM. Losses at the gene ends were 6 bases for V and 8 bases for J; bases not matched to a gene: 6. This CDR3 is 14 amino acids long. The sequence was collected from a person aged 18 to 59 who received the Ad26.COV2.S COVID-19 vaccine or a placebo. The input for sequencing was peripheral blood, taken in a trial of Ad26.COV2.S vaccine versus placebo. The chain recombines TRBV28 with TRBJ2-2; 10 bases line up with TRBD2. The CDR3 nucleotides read TGTGCCAGCAGCGTCAGCGGGGGGGCTGGGGAGCTGTTTTTT. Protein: CASSVSGGAGELFF.